These 4 T cell receptor beta chains originate from one sample sequenced in a study of T cell responses to AZD1222 COVID-19 vaccine. Clones were read by immunoSEQ multiplex PCR, and TCRdb kept only the in-frame ones, dropping some. The data show about 150,000 clones, with about nine tenths seen just once and under 7% held by the top ten. Here the sequenced sample was peripheral blood, taken on day 0 of MenACWY control vaccination. These receptors came from an adult in good health.

This clone has more than one count but fewer than ten. This chain joins TRBV25-1 and TRBJ1-6, with D uncertain. Germline values: CDR1 MGHDK, CDR2 SYGVNS. Trimming removed 7 bases at V and 10 bases at J, with 17 bases between. CDR3 length: 14 residues. The CDR3 reads CASNGLTEGSPLHF. The CDR3 nucleotides read TGTGCCAGCAACGGACTAACGGAAGGCTCACCCCTCCACTTT.

The V gene is TRBV19, the J gene TRBJ2-6, with D tentatively TRBD1 (5 bases). V lost 3 bases, J lost 2 bases, and 8 bases lay in between. The CDR3 consists of 15 residues. Germline assignment: CDR1 LNHDA and CDR2 SQIVND (reference sequence). The CDR3 here is CASSMLGAGANVLTF. For the CDR3, the DNA is TGTGCCAGTAGTATGTTAGGGGCTGGGGCCAACGTCCTGACTTTC.

The rearrangement uses TRBV28 and TRBJ2-7, with a tentative D call TRBD1 (6 bases). The CDR3 extends over 13 amino acids. Trimming removed 7 bases from V and 8 bases from J, with 18 bases in between. The germline CDR1 and CDR2 sequences are MDHEN and SYDVKM. This chain's CDR3 is CASTGGQRPQQYV. The CDR3 nucleotides read TGTGCCAGCACCGGAGGACAGAGGCCTCAGCAGTACGTC.

The chain combines TRBV5-6 with TRBJ2-1; 7 bases agree with TRBD2. CDR3 size: 17 residues. V lost 4 bases to trimming and J lost 0 bases; unmatched junction nucleotides: 10. Germline assignment: CDR1 SGHDT and CDR2 YYEEEE. The chain's CDR3 is CASSPMTSRRSYNEQFF. The CDR3 DNA sequence: TGTGCCAGCAGCCCAATGACTAGCCGGCGCTCCTACAATGAGCAGTTCTTC.